This T cell receptor (beta chain) was retrieved from a study of T cells in Graves' hyperthyroidism and ophthalmopathy. Researchers took RNA transcripts and amplified the TCR beta CDR3 regions from them. First-round RT-PCR with HTBI primers amplified the TCR CDR3 region. TCRdb ran MiXCR on the multiplex PCR reads and lists one entry per CDR3 protein. Here the sample spans roughly 500,000 distinct CDR3 sequences, 46% being singletons. Study-wide points: Ophthalmopathy was predicted by the model a median of 6.5 months ahead of onset.

This clonotype has at least ten counts. Its target is not known. With 3 bases removed from V and 3 bases from J, the gap between germline ends came to 15 bases. CDR3 length: 15 amino acids. Germline CDR1 and CDR2: DFQATT and SNEGSKA (reference sequence). This chain links TRBV20-1 with TRBJ1-5; D may be TRBD1 (5 bases). The clonotype comes from an adult woman with Graves' disease, either hyperthyroidism or ophthalmopathy (not recorded which). The sample comprised peripheral blood or thyroid tissue (not recorded which). The CDR3 loop is CSARGLRGVNQPQHF. For the CDR3, the DNA is TGCAGTGCTAGGGGTTTAAGGGGCGTCAATCAGCCCCAGCATTTT.